Described below is a single TCR beta chain sequence and its context. What it binds is not known. The data were taken from a study of T cell responses to AZD1222 COVID-19 vaccine. Findings of the study overall: Donor demographics were predominantly white British with a female majority; clonal diversity may be underestimated. Researchers report vaccine-associated CD4 TCRs spanning spike, with dominance at 160-218 and 743-854. Spike-specific TCR breadth and depth both grew after two AZD1222 doses.

Sequencing was performed with immunoSEQ multiplex PCR; in TCRdb, only in-frame clones are kept and a portion is missing. This repertoire shows some 120,000 clones, over 75% found once; its top ten account for around 8%. The sequenced sample was peripheral blood, obtained on day 0 of AZD1222 vaccination. The origin of this receptor is an adult in good health.

DNA of the CDR3: TGTGCCAGCAGCTTGGGGGAATTCGGGGAGCTGTTTTTT. Protein sequence: CASSLGEFGELFF. The rearrangement links TRBV5-6 to TRBJ2-2; D gene uncertain. Germline V gene lookup returns CDR1 SGHDT and CDR2 YYEEEE. With 0 bases removed from V and 7 bases from J, the gap between germline ends came to 7 bases. The CDR3 length is 13 residues.